These 28 T cell receptor beta chains originate from one sample sequenced in a study of graft-versus-host responses after intestinal transplantation. Assay: immunoSEQ multiplex PCR; the TCRdb copy retains only in-frame clones and omits some. This sample has fewer than 50,000 clones; roughly nine tenths occur once, and the top ten carry 4.4%. The source was PBMCs, collected 524 days after transplant. Receptors were obtained from a human patient who received an intestinal transplant, so some T cells may come from the graft donor.

The chain links TRBV18 to TRBJ2-7, with a possible D match to TRBD1 (6 bases). V lost 6 bases and J lost 2, with 14 bases in between. The CDR3 loop spans 14 amino acids. The germline V gene encodes CDR1 KGHSH and CDR2 LQKENI. The CDR3 loop is CASSLTGATYEQYF. The CDR3 DNA is TGTGCCAGCTCCCTGACAGGCGCAACCTACGAGCAGTACTTC. The whole variable domain, filled in from reference TRBV18 and TRBJ2-7, reads NAGVMQNPRHLVRRRGQEARLRCSPMKGHSHVYWYRQLPEEGLKFMVYLQKENIIDESGMPKERFSAEFPKEGPSILRIQQVVRGDSAAYFCASSLTGATYEQYFGPGTRLTVT.

This clone was seen just once. V gene TRBV28 combines with J gene TRBJ1-5; D is ambiguous. The CDR3 has 12 residues. Trimming shortened V by 4 bases and J by 7 bases, and 8 bases separated the two germline ends. Germline-derived CDR1 and CDR2 are MDHEN and SYDVKM. The CDR3 DNA sequence: TGTGCCAGCAGTTCCTCTGGCCAGCCCCAGCATTTT. Translating gives CASSSSGQPQHF.

The chain links TRBV4-1 to TRBJ2-5; D is possibly TRBD1 (6 bases). The germline gives CDR1 MGHRA, CDR2 YSYEKL. The CDR3 covers 15 residues. V gave up 0 bases and J gave up 1 base, with 9 bases separating them. CDR3 DNA sequence: TGCGCCAGCAGCCAAGATCGGACAGTCCAAGAGACCCAGTACTTC. Amino acids: CASSQDRTVQETQYF.

The CDR3 DNA reads TGTGCCAGCAGCGACCGACAGGGATTCTACGAGCAGTACTTC. Translation: CASSDRQGFYEQYF. This chain joins TRBV5-4 and TRBJ2-7, with 7 bases lining up with TRBD1. CDR3 length: 14 amino acids. J gave up 3 bases and V 4 bases, and 7 bases lay outside the gene matches. Germline V gives CDR1 SGHNT, CDR2 YYREEE (reference sequence). Combining the CDR3 with reference TRBV5-4 and TRBJ2-7 gives the whole variable domain ETGVTQSPTHLIKTRGQQVTLRCSSQSGHNTVSWYQQALGQGPQFIFQYYREEENGRGNFPPRFSGLQFPNYSSELNVNALELDDSALYLCASSDRQGFYEQYFGPGTRLTVT.

J is TRBJ2-1 and V is TRBV28; 7 nucleotides match TRBD1. Losses at the gene ends were 8 bases for V and 6 bases for J; bases not matched to a gene: 4. The length of the CDR3 is 12 residues. Per germline, CDR1 MDHEN and CDR2 SYDVKM. CDR3 amino acids: CASHRGSNEQFF. The DNA of the CDR3 is TGTGCCAGCCACAGGGGAAGCAATGAGCAGTTCTTC.

The chain is built from TRBV7-9 and TRBJ2-5, with D tentatively TRBD1 or TRBD2 (5 bases each). The CDR3 contains 14 residues. Trimming pared 4 bases from V and 1 base from J, leaving 10 bases between. The germline V gene encodes CDR1 SEHNR and CDR2 FQNEAQ (reference sequence). Here the CDR3 reads CASSSLGPQETQYF. CDR3 DNA sequence: TGTGCCAGCAGCTCCTTGGGACCCCAAGAGACCCAGTACTTC.

This chain joins TRBV5-4 and TRBJ2-7; 10 nucleotides agree with TRBD2. Germline values: CDR1 SGHNT, CDR2 YYREEE (reference sequence). The CDR3 runs 16 residues. V shed 4 bases, J shed 2 bases, and the junction held 9 bases outside the gene matches. For the CDR3, the DNA is TGTGCCAGCAGCCCCACTCTAGCGGGAGCGACCTACGAGCAGTACTTC. This encodes CASSPTLAGATYEQYF.

The chain carries TRBV4-2 and TRBJ1-1, with 10 positions matching TRBD1. Germline V gives CDR1 LGHNA, CDR2 YNFKEQ. The CDR3 spans 15 residues. V lost 3 bases, J lost 5 bases, and 6 bases stayed unmatched. As DNA, the CDR3 is TGTGCCAGCAGCCACGCGACAGGGGGCGGGACTGAAGCTTTCTTT. As protein: CASSHATGGGTEAFF.

The rearrangement links TRBV18 to TRBJ1-5; D may be TRBD1 (6 bases). Trimming shortened V by 3 bases and J by 5 bases, and 11 bases separated the two germline ends. Germline V gene sequence: CDR1 KGHSH, CDR2 LQKENI. The CDR3 has 14 residues. The CDR3 region has the DNA TGTGCCAGCTCACCCTCGGGGGGCGATCAGCCCCAGCATTTT. Translating gives CASSPSGGDQPQHF.

This clone was seen a handful of times. The gene calls are TRBV11-1 and TRBJ2-7, with no clear D. The CDR3 contains 13 residues. Deletions cut 2 bases from V and 5 bases from J, with 10 bases between. CDR1 is SGHAT and CDR2 is FQDESV in the germline V gene (reference sequence). CDR3 DNA: TGTGCCAGCAGCTTAAAAAGGGATCACGAGCAGTACTTC. This codes for CASSLKRDHEQYF.

The V gene is TRBV27, the J gene TRBJ2-1, with TRBD2 matching over 7 bases. J was trimmed by 3 bases and V by 3 bases; bases with no gene match: 17. Looked up from germline, CDR1 is MNHEY and CDR2 is SMNVEV (reference sequence). The CDR3 contains 19 residues. Here the CDR3 reads CASSFGGGPLLGLYNEQFF. DNA for the CDR3: TGTGCCAGCAGTTTCGGGGGAGGGCCACTCTTGGGTCTCTACAATGAGCAGTTCTTC.

The rearrangement links TRBV7-9 to TRBJ2-1, with 7 bases that match TRBD1. V shed 4 bases, J shed 5 bases, and the junction held 11 bases outside the gene matches. Looked up from germline, CDR1 is SEHNR and CDR2 is FQNEAQ (reference sequence). The CDR3 has 16 amino acids. DNA of the CDR3: TGTGCCAGCAGCTCCTTCCCCGAACAGGGGCACAATGAGCAGTTCTTC. Protein: CASSSFPEQGHNEQFF.

The chain joins TRBV28 to TRBJ1-2; 11 bases are shared with TRBD1. Germline CDR1 reads MDHEN; CDR2 reads SYDVKM. V was clipped by 4 bases and J by 6 bases; unmatched bases: 7. The CDR3 extends over 15 amino acids. The CDR3 DNA reads TGTGCCAGCAGTTGGACAGGGGGCAGAGGGGATGGCTACACCTTC. It encodes CASSWTGGRGDGYTF.

In nucleotides, the CDR3 is TGTGCCAGCAGCGCGAGAATCCCTGGGGCCAACGTCCTGACTTTC. The encoded protein is CASSARIPGANVLTF. This chain connects TRBV9 to TRBJ2-6; D is ambiguous. Germline V CDR1 and CDR2: SGDLS, YYNGEE. V lost 3 bases to trimming and J lost 2 bases, with 9 bases between them. The CDR3 is 15 amino acids.

V and J are TRBV27 and TRBJ1-2, with D perhaps matching TRBD1 (5 bases). The germline V and J ends were trimmed by 5 bases and 3 bases, with 16 bases remaining between them. Germline CDR1 is MNHEY and CDR2 is SMNVEV (reference sequence). The CDR3 length is 15 residues. Here the CDR3 DNA reads TGTGCCAGCAGTATAGCAGGGAGAGGGGACTATGGCTACACCTTC. Its translation is CASSIAGRGDYGYTF.

The chain employs TRBV5-4 and TRBJ1-4; no definite D call. CDR3 length equals 13 residues. The germline V gene has CDR1 SGHNT and CDR2 YYREEE (reference sequence). V lost 2 bases, J lost 8 bases, and 10 bases lay in between. CDR3 amino acids: CASSFIGEEKLFF. CDR3 coding DNA: TGTGCCAGCAGCTTTATTGGGGAGGAAAAACTGTTTTTT. Complete variable domain (other parts from reference TRBV5-4 and TRBJ1-4): ETGVTQSPTHLIKTRGQQVTLRCSSQSGHNTVSWYQQALGQGPQFIFQYYREEENGRGNFPPRFSGLQFPNYSSELNVNALELDDSALYLCASSFIGEEKLFFGSGTQLSVL.

The rearrangement uses TRBV28 and TRBJ1-2; 7 bases agree with TRBD1. CDR3 size: 14 residues. Looked up from germline, CDR1 is MDHEN and CDR2 is SYDVKM. J was trimmed by 3 bases and V by 6 bases; bases with no gene match: 7. The CDR3 reads CASSVTGTDYGYTF. In DNA, the CDR3 is TGTGCCAGCAGCGTAACAGGGACAGACTATGGCTACACCTTC.

The chain has TRBV6-6 and TRBJ2-7; D might be TRBD2 (5 bases). V lost 4 bases, J lost 2 bases, and 15 bases lay in between. Germline CDR1 MNHNY, CDR2 SVGAGI (reference sequence). This CDR3 spans 15 amino acids. The CDR3 loop is CASSSDSGPTYEQYF. The CDR3 DNA reads as TGTGCCAGCAGTTCGGACTCAGGTCCCACCTACGAGCAGTACTTC.

The chain is built from TRBV29-1 and TRBJ1-1; D is ambiguous. In germline, CDR1 is SQVTM, CDR2 ANQGSEA. The V end lost 6 bases, the J end lost 2 bases, and 10 bases lay between the germline ends. The CDR3 contains 12 residues. CDR3 residues: CSVRISNTEAFF. The CDR3 DNA is TGCAGCGTCAGAATATCTAACACTGAAGCTTTCTTT.

This clone was recorded only once. J is TRBJ1-1 and V is TRBV6-1, with D tentatively TRBD1 (5 bases). This CDR3 contains 15 residues. The V end was cut by 2 bases, the J end by 0 bases, with 10 bases between. The germline V gene encodes CDR1 MNHNS and CDR2 SASEGT. The CDR3 reads CASSERQPMNTEAFF. The CDR3 DNA sequence: TGTGCCAGCAGTGAAAGACAGCCCATGAACACTGAAGCTTTCTTT.

The chain couples TRBV4-3 to TRBJ2-5; D remains ambiguous. The CDR3 covers 16 residues. Trimming cost V 4 bases and J 3 bases, with 18 bases left between them. Germline V gene lookup returns CDR1 LGHNA and CDR2 YSLEER. CDR3 nucleotide sequence: TGCGCCAGCAGCCGTTCCGGACCGAACGATAAAGAGACCCAGTACTTC. This encodes CASSRSGPNDKETQYF.

This clone was counted only a few times. The chain links TRBV11-3 to TRBJ2-7; 7 nucleotides align to TRBD2. Unmatched junction bases numbered 9, after V lost 3 bases and J lost 7 bases. Germline V gives CDR1 SGHNT, CDR2 YENEEA. The CDR3 consists of 14 residues. The DNA for the CDR3 is TGTGCCAGCAGCTTCGGCGGGAGAGGTGATGAGCAGTACTTC. It codes for CASSFGGRGDEQYF.

This sequence joins TRBV27 and TRBJ2-7, with 12 nucleotides matching TRBD2. V dropped 3 bases and J dropped 4; count of bases not matched to a gene: 16. This CDR3 spans 19 amino acids. Germline CDR1 and CDR2: MNHEY and SMNVEV (reference sequence). The CDR3 loop reads CASSFKGGLGLAGLYEQYF. The CDR3 DNA reads TGTGCCAGCAGTTTCAAAGGGGGCTTGGGACTAGCGGGTTTGTACGAGCAGTACTTC.

This clone showed up just once. The genes are TRBV7-2 and TRBJ2-3, with 11 nucleotides matching TRBD2. The CDR3 extends over 16 amino acids. In germline, CDR1 is SGHTA, CDR2 FQGNSA. Germline trimming cut 6 bases from V and 1 base from J; bases unmatched to any gene: 6. The chain's CDR3 is CASSHRLAGRTDTQYF. The CDR3 DNA reads as TGTGCCAGCAGTCACCGACTAGCGGGACGCACAGATACGCAGTATTTT.

The rearrangement uses TRBV5-1 and TRBJ1-1; TRBD1 matches 7 bases. The CDR3 totals 14 residues. With 2 bases clipped from V and 4 bases from J, the junction kept 5 bases outside the gene matches. Germline CDR1 SGHRS, CDR2 YFSETQ. As DNA, the CDR3 is TGCGCCAGCAGCTTCCTCCGGGACAGCACTGAAGCTTTCTTT. Its protein product is CASSFLRDSTEAFF.

The chain couples TRBV9 to TRBJ2-3, with 7 bases fitting TRBD1. The V gene's germline CDR1 is SGDLS and CDR2 YYNGEE. The CDR3 loop spans 15 amino acids. Trimming took 2 bases from V and 2 from J; bases not matched to a gene: 5. CDR3 residues: CASSVRGGFTDTQYF. The CDR3 DNA reads TGTGCCAGCAGCGTCAGAGGGGGCTTCACAGATACGCAGTATTTT.

This sequence joins TRBV14 and TRBJ2-7, with 7 bases fitting TRBD2. The J segment lost 12 bases and the V segment lost 0 bases, leaving 8 bases of the junction unmatched. The CDR3 runs to 13 residues. CDR1 and CDR2 (germline): SGHDN, FVKESK. The CDR3 nucleotides read TGTGCCAGCAGCCAAGATTTGGGGAGGGTCTGGTACTTC. Its protein is CASSQDLGRVWYF.

This rearrangement joins TRBV30 to TRBJ2-5; D is undetermined. The CDR3 runs to 14 residues. V shed 0 bases and J shed 2 bases, with 10 bases lying between them. Germline V gene data show CDR1 as GTSNPN and CDR2 as SVGIG (reference sequence). The CDR3: CAWSVTVVQETQYF. CDR3 DNA sequence: TGTGCCTGGAGTGTAACCGTTGTGCAAGAGACCCAGTACTTC. Combining the CDR3 with reference TRBV30 and TRBJ2-5 gives the whole variable domain SQTIHQWPATLVQPVGSPLSLECTVEGTSNPNLYWYRQAAGRGLQLLFYSVGIGQISSEVPQNLSASRPQDRQFILSSKKLLLSDSGFYLCAWSVTVVQETQYFGPGTRLLVL.